This TCR beta chain was sequenced in a study of cytomegalovirus exposure and HLA in healthy donors. Study observations and caveats: For TCR beta chains, V- and J-gene trimming was later linked to a missense DCLRE1C variant. Later work associated roughly 15,000 TCR beta sequences with HLA alleles at 0.05 false discovery rate. Researchers left out some V segments, among them TRBV6-2 and TRBV6-3, as indistinguishable. Presence/absence analyses supposed approximately even sequencing depth among donors.

13 Jbeta primers and 60 Vbeta primers were used for the PCR. Repertoires were generated with immunoSEQ multiplex PCR, while TCRdb's copy carries only in-frame clones and drops some. The table has approximately 120,000 clones, about 74% seen once. Note on this clone: Its target is not known.

Germline CDR1 and CDR2: SGHRS and YFSETQ. This CDR3 has 13 residues. Trimming took 4 bases from V and 7 from J; bases not matched to a gene: 6. The sample comprised PBMCs. This sequence was found in a woman aged 45-59 years in good health and CMV-seropositive. The chain links TRBV5-1 to TRBJ2-7; TRBD1 matches at 9 bases. The CDR3 DNA is TGCGCCAGCAGCGGGGGACAGGGTGGGGAGCAGTACTTC. Translation: CASSGGQGGEQYF.